One sample yielded the 7 T cell receptor beta chains listed below, sequenced in a study of blood T cell repertoires in COVID-19. Some clones are missing from TCRdb's copy, which holds only in-frame ones; the method was immunoSEQ multiplex PCR. The sample carries a few hundred thousand clones, around 80% recorded once. Source material: PBMCs or T cells enriched from blood (not recorded which). Every receptor here comes from a man aged 40-49 years who had recovered from COVID-19.

This clone came up a few times. J is TRBJ1-4 and V is TRBV2; TRBD1 matches at 7 bases. Germline trimming cut 7 bases from V and 5 bases from J; bases unmatched to any gene: 10. The CDR3 runs to 15 residues. Germline CDR1 is SNHLY and CDR2 is FYNNEI. The CDR3 region has the DNA TGTGCCAGCAATCCCCGGACAGGTCACAATGAAAAACTGTTTTTT. This encodes CASNPRTGHNEKLFF. Using reference TRBV2 and TRBJ1-4 for the parts outside the CDR3, the full variable domain is EPEVTQTPSHQVTQMGQEVILRCVPISNHLYFYWYRQILGQKVEFLVSFYNNEISEKSEIFDDQFSVERPDGSNFTLKIRSTKLEDSAMYFCASNPRTGHNEKLFFGSGTQLSVL.

The chain uses TRBV30 and TRBJ2-7; 7 bases are shared with TRBD1. CDR3 length: 14 amino acids. Germline V gene data show CDR1 as GTSNPN and CDR2 as SVGIG (reference sequence). The trim removed 0 bases at V and 3 bases at J, leaving 5 bases unmatched. CDR3 amino acids: CAWSVRGQHYEQYF. As DNA, the CDR3 is TGTGCCTGGAGTGTAAGGGGACAGCACTACGAGCAGTACTTC.

This rearrangement joins TRBV9 to TRBJ2-3; 8 bases line up with TRBD2. The CDR3 totals 17 residues. V shed 1 base, J shed 4 bases, and the junction held 11 bases outside the gene matches. Germline V gene sequence: CDR1 SGDLS, CDR2 YYNGEE. In nucleotides, the CDR3 is TGTGCCAGCAGCGTATTCAGAAGGCGGGGGGCCCCAGATACGCAGTATTTT. It yields the protein CASSVFRRRGAPDTQYF.

The chain combines TRBV7-3 with TRBJ1-1; D is undetermined. Germline lookup yields CDR1 SGHTA and CDR2 FQGTGA. This CDR3 has 14 residues. The V end was cut by 1 base, the J end by 1 base, with 7 bases between. The DNA for the CDR3 is TGTGCCAGCAGCTTAATGGGCCGGAACACTGAAGCTTTCTTT. It translates to CASSLMGRNTEAFF.

This clone is a singleton in its sample. The rearrangement links TRBV9 to TRBJ2-2; 10 nucleotides align to TRBD2. CDR1 SGDLS and CDR2 YYNGEE come from the germline V gene. This CDR3 is built from 15 residues. Losses at the gene ends were 6 bases for V and 6 bases for J; bases not matched to a gene: 8. The CDR3 spells CASKPLAGAAGELFF. The CDR3 DNA reads TGTGCCAGCAAACCCCTAGCGGGGGCTGCCGGGGAGCTGTTTTTT.

The chain joins TRBV2 to TRBJ2-5; 10 bases line up with TRBD2. This CDR3 spans 15 amino acids. Germline V gene lookup returns CDR1 SNHLY and CDR2 FYNNEI. V dropped 4 bases and J dropped 4; count of bases not matched to a gene: 6. The CDR3 reads CASSGSLAGGETQYF. The CDR3 DNA sequence: TGTGCCAGCAGTGGGTCGTTAGCGGGAGGAGAGACCCAGTACTTC.

J is TRBJ1-4 and V is TRBV28; D is unclear. V was cut by 8 bases and J by 0 bases, with 10 bases left in between. The CDR3 is made up of 14 amino acids. The germline gives CDR1 MDHEN, CDR2 SYDVKM. The CDR3 here is CASGVGATNEKLFF. Written as DNA, the CDR3 is TGTGCCAGCGGAGTTGGTGCAACTAATGAAAAACTGTTTTTT.